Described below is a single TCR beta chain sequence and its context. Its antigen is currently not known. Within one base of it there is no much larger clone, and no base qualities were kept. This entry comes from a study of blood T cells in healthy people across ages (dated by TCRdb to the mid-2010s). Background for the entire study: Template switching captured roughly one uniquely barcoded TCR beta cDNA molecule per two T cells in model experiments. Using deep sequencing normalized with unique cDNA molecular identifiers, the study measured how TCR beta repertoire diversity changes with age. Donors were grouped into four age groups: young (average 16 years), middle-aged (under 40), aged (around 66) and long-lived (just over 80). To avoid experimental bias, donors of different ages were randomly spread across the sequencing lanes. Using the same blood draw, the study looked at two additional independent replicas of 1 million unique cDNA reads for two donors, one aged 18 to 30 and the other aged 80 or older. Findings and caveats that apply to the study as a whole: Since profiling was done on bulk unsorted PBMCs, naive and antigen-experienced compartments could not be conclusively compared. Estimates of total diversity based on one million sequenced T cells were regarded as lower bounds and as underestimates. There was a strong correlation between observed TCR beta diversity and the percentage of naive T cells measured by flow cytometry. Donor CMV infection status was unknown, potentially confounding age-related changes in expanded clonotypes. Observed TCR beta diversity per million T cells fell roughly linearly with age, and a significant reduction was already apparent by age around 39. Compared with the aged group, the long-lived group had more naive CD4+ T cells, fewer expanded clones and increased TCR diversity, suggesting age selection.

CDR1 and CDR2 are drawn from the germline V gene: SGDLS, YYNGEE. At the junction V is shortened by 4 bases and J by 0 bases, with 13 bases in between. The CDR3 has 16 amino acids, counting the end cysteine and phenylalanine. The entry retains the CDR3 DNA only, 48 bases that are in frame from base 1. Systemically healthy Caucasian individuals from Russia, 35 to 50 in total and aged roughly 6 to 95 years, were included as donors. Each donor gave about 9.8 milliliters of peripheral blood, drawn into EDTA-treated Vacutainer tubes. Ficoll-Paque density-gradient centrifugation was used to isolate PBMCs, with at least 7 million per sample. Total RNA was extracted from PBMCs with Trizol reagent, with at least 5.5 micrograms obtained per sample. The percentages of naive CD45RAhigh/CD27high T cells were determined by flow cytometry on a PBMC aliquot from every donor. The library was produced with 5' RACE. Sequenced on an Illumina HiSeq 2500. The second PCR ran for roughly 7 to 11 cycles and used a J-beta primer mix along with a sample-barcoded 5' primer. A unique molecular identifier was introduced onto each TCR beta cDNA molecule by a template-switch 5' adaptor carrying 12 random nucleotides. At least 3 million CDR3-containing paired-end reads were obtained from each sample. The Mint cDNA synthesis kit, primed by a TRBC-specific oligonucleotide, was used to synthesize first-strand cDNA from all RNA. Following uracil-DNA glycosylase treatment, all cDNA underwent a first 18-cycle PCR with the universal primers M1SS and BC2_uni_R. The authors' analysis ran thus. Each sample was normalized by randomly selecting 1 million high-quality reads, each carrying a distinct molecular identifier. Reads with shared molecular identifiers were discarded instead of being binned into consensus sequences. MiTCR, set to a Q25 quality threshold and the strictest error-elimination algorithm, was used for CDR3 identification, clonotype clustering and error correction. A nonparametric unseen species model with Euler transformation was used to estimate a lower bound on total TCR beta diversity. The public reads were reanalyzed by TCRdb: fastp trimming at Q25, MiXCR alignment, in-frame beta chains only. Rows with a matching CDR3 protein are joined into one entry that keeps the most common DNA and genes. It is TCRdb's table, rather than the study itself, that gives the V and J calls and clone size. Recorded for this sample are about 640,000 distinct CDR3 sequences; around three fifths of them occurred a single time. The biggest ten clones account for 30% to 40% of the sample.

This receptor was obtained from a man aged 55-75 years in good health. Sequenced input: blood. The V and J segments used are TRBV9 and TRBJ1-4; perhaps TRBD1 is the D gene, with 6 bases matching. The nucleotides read TGTGCCAGCAGCACTGGGACACCCGCAACTAATGAAAAACTGTTTTTT. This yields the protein CASSTGTPATNEKLFF.